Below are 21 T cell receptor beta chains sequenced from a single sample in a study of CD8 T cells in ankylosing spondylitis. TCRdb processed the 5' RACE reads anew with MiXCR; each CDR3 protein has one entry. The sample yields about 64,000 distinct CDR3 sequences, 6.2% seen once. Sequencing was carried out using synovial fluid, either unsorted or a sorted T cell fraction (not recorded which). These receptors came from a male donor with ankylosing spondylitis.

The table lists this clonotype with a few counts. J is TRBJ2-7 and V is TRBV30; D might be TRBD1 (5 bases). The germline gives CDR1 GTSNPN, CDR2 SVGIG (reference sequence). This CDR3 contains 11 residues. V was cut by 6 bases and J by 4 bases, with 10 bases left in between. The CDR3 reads CACARAYEQYF. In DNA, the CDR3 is TGTGCCTGTGCCAGGGCGTACGAGCAGTACTTC.

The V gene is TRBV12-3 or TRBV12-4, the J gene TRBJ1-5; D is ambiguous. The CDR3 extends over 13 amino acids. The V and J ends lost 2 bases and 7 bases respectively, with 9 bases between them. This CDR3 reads CASSLRLGQPQHF. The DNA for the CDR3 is TGTGCCAGCAGTTTACGCCTCGGACAGCCCCAGCATTTT.

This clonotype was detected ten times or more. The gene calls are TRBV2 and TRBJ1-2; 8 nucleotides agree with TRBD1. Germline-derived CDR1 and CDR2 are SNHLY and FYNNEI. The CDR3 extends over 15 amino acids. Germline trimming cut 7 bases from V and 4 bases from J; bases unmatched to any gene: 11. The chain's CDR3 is CASKPSTGELYGYTF. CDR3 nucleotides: TGTGCCAGCAAACCGTCGACAGGGGAGCTCTATGGCTACACCTTC.

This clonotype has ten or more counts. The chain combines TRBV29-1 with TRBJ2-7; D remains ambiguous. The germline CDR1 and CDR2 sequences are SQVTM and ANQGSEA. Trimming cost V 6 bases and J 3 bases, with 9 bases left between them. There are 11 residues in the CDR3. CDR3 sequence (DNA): TGCAGCGTAATGCTCAGCTACGAGCAGTACTTC. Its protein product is CSVMLSYEQYF.

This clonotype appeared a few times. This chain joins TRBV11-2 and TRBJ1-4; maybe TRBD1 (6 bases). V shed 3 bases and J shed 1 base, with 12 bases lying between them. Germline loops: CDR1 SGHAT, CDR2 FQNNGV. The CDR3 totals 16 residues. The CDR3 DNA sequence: TGTGCCAGCAGCTTTGGGACACACCGAACTAATGAAAAACTGTTTTTT. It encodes CASSFGTHRTNEKLFF.

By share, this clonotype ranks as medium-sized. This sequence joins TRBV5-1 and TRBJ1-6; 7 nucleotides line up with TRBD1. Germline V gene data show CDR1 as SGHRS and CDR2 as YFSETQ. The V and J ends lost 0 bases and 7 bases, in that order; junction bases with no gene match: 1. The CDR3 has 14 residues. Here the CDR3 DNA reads TGCGCCAGCAGCTTGGAACAGGGGAATTCACCCCTCCACTTT. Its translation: CASSLEQGNSPLHF.

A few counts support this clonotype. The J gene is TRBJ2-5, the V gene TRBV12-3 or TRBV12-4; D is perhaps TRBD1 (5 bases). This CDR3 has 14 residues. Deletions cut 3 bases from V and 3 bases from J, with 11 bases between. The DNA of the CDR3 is TGTGCCAGCAGTTTTTCAGGCAGGGAAGAGACCCAGTACTTC. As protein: CASSFSGREETQYF.

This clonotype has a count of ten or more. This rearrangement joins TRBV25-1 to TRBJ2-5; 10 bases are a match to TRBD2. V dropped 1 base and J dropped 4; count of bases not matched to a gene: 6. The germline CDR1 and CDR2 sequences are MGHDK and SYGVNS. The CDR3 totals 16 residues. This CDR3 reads CASSESRLAGVETQYF. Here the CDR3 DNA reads TGTGCCAGCAGTGAATCCCGGCTAGCGGGAGTAGAGACCCAGTACTTC.

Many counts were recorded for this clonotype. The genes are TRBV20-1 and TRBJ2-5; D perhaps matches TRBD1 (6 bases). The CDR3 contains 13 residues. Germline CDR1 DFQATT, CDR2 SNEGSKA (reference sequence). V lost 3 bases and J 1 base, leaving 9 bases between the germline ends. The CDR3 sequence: CSARGTSQETQYF. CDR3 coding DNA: TGCAGTGCTAGGGGGACAAGCCAAGAGACCCAGTACTTC.

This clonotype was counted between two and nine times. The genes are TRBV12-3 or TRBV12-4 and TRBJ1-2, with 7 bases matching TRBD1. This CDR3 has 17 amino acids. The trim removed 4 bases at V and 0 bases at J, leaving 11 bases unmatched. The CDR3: CASSSPGQRTTNYGYTF. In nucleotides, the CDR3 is TGTGCCAGCAGTTCGCCGGGACAGCGAACTACTAACTATGGCTACACCTTC.

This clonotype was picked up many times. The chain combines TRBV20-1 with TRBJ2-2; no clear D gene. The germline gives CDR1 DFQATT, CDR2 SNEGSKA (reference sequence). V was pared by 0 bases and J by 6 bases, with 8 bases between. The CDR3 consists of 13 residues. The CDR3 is CSAREGWAGELFF. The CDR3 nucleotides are TGCAGTGCTAGAGAAGGGTGGGCCGGGGAGCTGTTTTTT.

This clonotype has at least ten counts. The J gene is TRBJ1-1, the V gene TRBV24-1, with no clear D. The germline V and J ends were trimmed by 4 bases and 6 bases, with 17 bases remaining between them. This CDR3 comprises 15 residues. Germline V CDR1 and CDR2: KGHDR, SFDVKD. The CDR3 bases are TGTGCCACCAGTGACTCCAGGTCGGTCCGCGCTGAAGCTTTCTTT. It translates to CATSDSRSVRAEAFF.

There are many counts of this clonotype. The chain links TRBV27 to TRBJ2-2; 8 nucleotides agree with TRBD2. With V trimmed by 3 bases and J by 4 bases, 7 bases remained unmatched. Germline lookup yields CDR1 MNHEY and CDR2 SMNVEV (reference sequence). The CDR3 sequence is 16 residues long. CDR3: CASSFSSGSFTGELFF. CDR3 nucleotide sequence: TGTGCCAGCAGTTTTTCCAGCGGGAGTTTCACCGGGGAGCTGTTTTTT.

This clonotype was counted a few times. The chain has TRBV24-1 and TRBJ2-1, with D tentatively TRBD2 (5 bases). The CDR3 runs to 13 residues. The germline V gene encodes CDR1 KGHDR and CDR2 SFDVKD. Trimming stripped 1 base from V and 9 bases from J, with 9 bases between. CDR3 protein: CATSDLVAGEQFF. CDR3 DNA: TGTGCCACCAGTGATTTAGTGGCGGGTGAGCAGTTCTTC.

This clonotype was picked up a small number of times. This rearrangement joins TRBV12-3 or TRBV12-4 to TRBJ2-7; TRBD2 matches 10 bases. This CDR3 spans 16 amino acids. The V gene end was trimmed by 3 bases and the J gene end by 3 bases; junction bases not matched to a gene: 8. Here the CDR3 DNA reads TGTGCCAGCAGTTTTGCTAGCGGGAGTATTTACTACGAGCAGTACTTC. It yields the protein CASSFASGSIYYEQYF.

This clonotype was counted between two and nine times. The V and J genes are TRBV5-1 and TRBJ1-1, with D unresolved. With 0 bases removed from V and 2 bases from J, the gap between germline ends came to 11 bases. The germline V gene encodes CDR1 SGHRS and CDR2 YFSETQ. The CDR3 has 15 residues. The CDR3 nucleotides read TGCGCCAGCAGCTTGGTCGTGGACCTAAACACTGAAGCTTTCTTT. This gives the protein CASSLVVDLNTEAFF.

This chain's CDR3 is CASRPDHPGQPYEQYF. CDR3 in DNA: TGTGCCAGCAGACCCGACCACCCGGGCCAACCCTACGAGCAGTACTTC. The gene calls are TRBV28 and TRBJ2-7; no reliable D call. V was clipped by 6 bases and J by 2 bases, with 20 bases between them. Looked up from germline, CDR1 is MDHEN and CDR2 is SYDVKM. The CDR3 consists of 16 residues.

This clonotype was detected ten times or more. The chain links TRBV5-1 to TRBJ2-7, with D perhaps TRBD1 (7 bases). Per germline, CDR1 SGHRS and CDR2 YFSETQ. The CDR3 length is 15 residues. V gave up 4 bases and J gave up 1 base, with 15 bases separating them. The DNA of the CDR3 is TGCGCCAGCAGCGGAGGGGGCGAGCTGTCCTACGAGCAGTACTTC. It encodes CASSGGGELSYEQYF.

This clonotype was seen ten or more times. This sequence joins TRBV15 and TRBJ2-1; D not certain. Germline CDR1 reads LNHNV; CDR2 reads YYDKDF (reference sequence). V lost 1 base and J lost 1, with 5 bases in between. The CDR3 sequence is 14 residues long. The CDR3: CATSRAGSYNEQFF. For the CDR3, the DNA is TGTGCCACCAGCAGAGCCGGGTCCTACAATGAGCAGTTCTTC.

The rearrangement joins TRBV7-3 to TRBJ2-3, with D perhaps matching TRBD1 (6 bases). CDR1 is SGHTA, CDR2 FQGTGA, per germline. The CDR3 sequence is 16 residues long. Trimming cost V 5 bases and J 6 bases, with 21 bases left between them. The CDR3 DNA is TGTGCCAGCAGCATCTCGGGACACCACCCTGGGGATACGCAGTATTTT. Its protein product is CASSISGHHPGDTQYF.

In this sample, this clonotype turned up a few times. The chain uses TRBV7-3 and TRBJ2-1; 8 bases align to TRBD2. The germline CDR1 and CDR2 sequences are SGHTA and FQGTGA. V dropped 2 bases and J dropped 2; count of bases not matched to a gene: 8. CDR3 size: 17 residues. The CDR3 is CASSLLSGIPPYNEQFF. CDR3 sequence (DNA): TGTGCCAGCAGCTTACTTAGCGGGATCCCCCCCTACAATGAGCAGTTCTTC.